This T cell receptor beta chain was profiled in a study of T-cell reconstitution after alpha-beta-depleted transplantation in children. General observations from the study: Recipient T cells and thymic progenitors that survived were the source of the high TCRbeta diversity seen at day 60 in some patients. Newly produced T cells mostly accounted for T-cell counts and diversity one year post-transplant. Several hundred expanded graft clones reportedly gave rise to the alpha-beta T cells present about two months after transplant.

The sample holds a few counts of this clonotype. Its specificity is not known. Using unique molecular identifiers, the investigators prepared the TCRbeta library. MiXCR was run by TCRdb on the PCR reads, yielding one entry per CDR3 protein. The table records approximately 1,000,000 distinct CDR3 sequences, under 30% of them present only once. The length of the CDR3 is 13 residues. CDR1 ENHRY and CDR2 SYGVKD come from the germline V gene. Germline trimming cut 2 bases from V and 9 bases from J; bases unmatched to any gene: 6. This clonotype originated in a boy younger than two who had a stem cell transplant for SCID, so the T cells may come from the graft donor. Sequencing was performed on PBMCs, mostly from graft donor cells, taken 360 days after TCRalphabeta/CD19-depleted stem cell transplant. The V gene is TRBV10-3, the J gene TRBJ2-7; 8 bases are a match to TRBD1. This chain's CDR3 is CAISEAGQAGQYF. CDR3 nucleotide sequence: TGTGCCATCAGTGAGGCGGGACAGGCCGGGCAGTACTTC.